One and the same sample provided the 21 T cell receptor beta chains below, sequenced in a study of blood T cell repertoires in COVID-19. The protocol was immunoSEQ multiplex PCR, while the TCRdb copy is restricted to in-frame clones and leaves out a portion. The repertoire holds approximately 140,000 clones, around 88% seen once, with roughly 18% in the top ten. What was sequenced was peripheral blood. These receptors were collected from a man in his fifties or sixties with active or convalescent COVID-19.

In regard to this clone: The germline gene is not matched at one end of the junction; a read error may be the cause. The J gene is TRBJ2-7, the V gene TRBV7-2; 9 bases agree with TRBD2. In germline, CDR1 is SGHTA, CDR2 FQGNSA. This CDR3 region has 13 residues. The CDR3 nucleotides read TGTGCCAGCAGCCTACCCTCGGCTAGCGGGGATGTCTTC. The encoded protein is CASSLPSASGDVF.

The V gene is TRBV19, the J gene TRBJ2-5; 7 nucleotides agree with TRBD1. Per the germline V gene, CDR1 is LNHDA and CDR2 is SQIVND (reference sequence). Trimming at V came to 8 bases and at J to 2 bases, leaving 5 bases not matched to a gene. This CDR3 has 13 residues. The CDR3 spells CASLDRVQETQYF. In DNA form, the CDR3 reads TGTGCCAGTCTCGACAGGGTTCAAGAGACCCAGTACTTC.

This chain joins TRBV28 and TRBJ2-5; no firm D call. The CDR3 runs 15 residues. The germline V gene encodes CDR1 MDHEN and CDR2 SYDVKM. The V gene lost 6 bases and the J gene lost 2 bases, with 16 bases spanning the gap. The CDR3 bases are TGTGCCAGCAGAGCACTGGCCAGGATACAAGAGACCCAGTACTTC. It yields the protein CASRALARIQETQYF.

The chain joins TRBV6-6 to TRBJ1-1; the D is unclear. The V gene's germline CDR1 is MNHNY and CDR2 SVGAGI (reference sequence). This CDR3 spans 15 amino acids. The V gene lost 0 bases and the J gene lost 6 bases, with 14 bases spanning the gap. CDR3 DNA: TGTGCCAGCAGTTACTCGGAGGGTTGGAGGGCTGAAGCTTTCTTT. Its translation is CASSYSEGWRAEAFF.

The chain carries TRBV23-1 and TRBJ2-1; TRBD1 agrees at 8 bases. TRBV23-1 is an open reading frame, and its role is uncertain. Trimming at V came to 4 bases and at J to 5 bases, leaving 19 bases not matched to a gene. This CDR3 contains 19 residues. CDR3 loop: CASSPKTGVACIRHNEQFF. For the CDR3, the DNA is TGCGCCAGCAGTCCCAAGACAGGGGTAGCCTGTATTCGCCACAATGAGCAGTTCTTC.

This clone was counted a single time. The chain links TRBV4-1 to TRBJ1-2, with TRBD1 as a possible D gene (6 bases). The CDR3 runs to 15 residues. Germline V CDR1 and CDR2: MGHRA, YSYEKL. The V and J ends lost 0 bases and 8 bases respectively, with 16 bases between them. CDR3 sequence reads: CASSQERQVPWGYTF. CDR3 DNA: TGCGCCAGCAGCCAAGAACGACAGGTACCTTGGGGCTACACCTTC.

The CDR3 spells CASSSRQGLRGYTF. For the CDR3, the DNA is TGTGCCAGCAGCTCTCGACAGGGGCTTAGAGGCTACACCTTC. The chain has TRBV7-8 and TRBJ1-2; TRBD1 matches 8 bases. This CDR3 is 14 amino acids long. The J segment lost 8 bases and the V segment lost 4 bases, leaving 9 bases of the junction unmatched. Germline V CDR1 and CDR2: SGHVS, FQNEAQ. The whole variable domain, filled in from reference TRBV7-8 and TRBJ1-2, reads GAGVSQSPRYKVAKRGQDVALRCDPISGHVSLFWYQQALGQGPEFLTYFQNEAQLDKSGLPSDRFFAERPEGSVSTLKIQRTQQEDSAVYLCASSSRQGLRGYTFGSGTRLTVV.

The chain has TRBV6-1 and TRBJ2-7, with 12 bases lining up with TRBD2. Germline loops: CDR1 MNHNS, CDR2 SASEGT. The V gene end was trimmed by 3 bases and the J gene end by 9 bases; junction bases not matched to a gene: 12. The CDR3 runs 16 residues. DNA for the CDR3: TGTGCCAGCAGTGAGTACTCAGGACTAGCGGGGCTCGGGCAGTACTTC. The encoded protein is CASSEYSGLAGLGQYF.

As DNA, the CDR3 is TGTGCCAGCTCACCCGACAGGCTTAGCTACGAGCAGTACTTC. Protein product: CASSPDRLSYEQYF. The chain couples TRBV18 to TRBJ2-7; D perhaps matches TRBD1 (6 bases). The CDR3 has 14 residues. Germline assignment: CDR1 KGHSH and CDR2 LQKENI. The ends were cut back, 3 bases at V and 3 bases at J, with 12 bases in the middle.

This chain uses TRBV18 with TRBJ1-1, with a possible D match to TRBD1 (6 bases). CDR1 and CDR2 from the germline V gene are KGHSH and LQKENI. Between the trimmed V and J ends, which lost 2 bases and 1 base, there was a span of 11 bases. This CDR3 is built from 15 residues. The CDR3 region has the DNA TGTGCCAGCTCACCAGGAGTAGGGGGGAACACTGAAGCTTTCTTT. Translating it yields CASSPGVGGNTEAFF.

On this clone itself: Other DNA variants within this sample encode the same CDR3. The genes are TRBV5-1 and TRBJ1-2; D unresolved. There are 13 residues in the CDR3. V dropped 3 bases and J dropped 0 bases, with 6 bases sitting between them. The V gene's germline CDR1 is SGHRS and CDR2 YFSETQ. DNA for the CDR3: TGCGCCAGCAGCTCTAGACCTAACTATGGCTACACCTTC. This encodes CASSSRPNYGYTF.

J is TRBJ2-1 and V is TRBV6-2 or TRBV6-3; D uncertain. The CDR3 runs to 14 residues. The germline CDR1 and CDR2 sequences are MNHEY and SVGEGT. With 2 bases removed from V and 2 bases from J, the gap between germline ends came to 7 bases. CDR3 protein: CASSYTSPYNEQFF. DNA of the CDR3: TGTGCCAGCAGTTACACATCTCCCTACAATGAGCAGTTCTTC.

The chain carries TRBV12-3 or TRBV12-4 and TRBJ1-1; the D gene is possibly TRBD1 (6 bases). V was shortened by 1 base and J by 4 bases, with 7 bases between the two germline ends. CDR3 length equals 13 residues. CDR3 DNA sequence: TGTGCCAGCAGTTTAGAGGGGGTCACTGAAGCTTTCTTT. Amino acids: CASSLEGVTEAFF.

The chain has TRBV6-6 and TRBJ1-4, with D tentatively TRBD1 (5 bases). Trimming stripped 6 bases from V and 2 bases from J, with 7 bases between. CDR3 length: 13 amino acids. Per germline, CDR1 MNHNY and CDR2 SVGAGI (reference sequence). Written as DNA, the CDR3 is TGTGCCAGCAGAGACAGTACTAATGAAAAACTGTTTTTT. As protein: CASRDSTNEKLFF.

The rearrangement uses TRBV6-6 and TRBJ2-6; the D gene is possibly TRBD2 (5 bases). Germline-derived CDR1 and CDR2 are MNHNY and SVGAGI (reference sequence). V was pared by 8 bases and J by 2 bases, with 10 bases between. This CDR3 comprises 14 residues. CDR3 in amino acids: CASLGRAGANVLTF. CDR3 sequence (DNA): TGTGCCAGCCTTGGGCGGGCTGGGGCCAACGTCCTGACTTTC.

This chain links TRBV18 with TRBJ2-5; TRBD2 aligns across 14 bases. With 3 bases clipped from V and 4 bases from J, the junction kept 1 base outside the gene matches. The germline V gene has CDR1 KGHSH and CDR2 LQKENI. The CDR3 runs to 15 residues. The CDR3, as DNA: TGTGCCAGCTCACCGGGACTAGCGGGAGTAGAGACCCAGTACTTC. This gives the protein CASSPGLAGVETQYF.

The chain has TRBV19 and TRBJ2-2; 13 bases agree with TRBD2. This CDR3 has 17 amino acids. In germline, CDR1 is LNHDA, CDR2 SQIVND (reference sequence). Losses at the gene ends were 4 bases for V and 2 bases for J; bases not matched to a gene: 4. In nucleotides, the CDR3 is TGTGCCAGTAGTAGGACTAGCGGGGGCTCAAACACCGGGGAGCTGTTTTTT. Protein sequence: CASSRTSGGSNTGELFF.

CDR3 nucleotide sequence: TGTGCCAGCAGCAGGGAACAGGGGTATAGCACAGATACGCAGTATTTT. Translated: CASSREQGYSTDTQYF. This rearrangement joins TRBV7-8 to TRBJ2-3, with 7 nucleotides matching TRBD1. The CDR3 totals 16 residues. The J segment lost 0 bases and the V segment lost 5 bases, leaving 8 bases of the junction unmatched. Per germline, CDR1 SGHVS and CDR2 FQNEAQ. Full variable domain (remainder filled in from reference TRBV7-8 and TRBJ2-3): GAGVSQSPRYKVAKRGQDVALRCDPISGHVSLFWYQQALGQGPEFLTYFQNEAQLDKSGLPSDRFFAERPEGSVSTLKIQRTQQEDSAVYLCASSREQGYSTDTQYFGPGTRLTVL.

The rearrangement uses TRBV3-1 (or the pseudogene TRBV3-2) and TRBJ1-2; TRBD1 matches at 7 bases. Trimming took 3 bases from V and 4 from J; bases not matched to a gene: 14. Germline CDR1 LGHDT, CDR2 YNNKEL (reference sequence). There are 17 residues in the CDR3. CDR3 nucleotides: TGTGCCAGCAGCCATAAAACAGGGGAATGGAGTAGCTATGGCTACACCTTC. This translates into CASSHKTGEWSSYGYTF.

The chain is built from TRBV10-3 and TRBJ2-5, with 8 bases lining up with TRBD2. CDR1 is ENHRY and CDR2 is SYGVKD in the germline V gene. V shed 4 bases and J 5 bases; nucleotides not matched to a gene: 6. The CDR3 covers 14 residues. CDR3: CAISGGLVAETQYF. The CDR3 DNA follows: TGTGCCATCAGTGGGGGACTAGTGGCCGAGACCCAGTACTTC.

The CDR3 coding sequence is TGTGCCAGCAGCTGGACAGACTCGACTGAAGCTTTCTTT. This sequence encodes CASSWTDSTEAFF. The gene calls are TRBV6-5 and TRBJ1-1, with a possible D match to TRBD1 (6 bases). CDR1 is MNHEY and CDR2 is SVGAGI in the germline V gene. The V end lost 6 bases, the J end lost 5 bases, and 13 bases lay between the germline ends. This CDR3 contains 13 residues.